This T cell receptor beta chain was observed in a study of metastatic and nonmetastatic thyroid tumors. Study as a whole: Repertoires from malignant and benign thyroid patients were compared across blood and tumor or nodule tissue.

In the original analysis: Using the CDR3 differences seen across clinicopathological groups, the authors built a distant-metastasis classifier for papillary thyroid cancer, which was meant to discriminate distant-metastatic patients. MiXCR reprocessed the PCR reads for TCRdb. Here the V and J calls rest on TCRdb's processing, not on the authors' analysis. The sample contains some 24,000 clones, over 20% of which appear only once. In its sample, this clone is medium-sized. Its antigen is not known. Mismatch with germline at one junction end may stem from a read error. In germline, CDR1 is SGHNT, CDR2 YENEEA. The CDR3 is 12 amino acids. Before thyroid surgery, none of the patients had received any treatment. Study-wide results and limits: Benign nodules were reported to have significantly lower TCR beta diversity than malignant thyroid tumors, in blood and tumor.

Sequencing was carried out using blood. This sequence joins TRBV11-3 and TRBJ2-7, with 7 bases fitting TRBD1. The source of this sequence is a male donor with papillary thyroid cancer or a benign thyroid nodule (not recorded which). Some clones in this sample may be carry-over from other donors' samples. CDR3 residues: CASSLDDREMHF. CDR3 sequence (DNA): TGTGCCAGCAGCCTGGACGACAGGGAGATGCACTTC. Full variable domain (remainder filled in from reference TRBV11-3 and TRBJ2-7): EAGVVQSPRYKIIEKKQPVAFWCNPISGHNTLYWYLQNLGQGPELLIRYENEEAVDDSQLPKDRFSAERLKGVDSTLKIQPAELGDSAVYLCASSLDDREMHFGPGTRLTVT.